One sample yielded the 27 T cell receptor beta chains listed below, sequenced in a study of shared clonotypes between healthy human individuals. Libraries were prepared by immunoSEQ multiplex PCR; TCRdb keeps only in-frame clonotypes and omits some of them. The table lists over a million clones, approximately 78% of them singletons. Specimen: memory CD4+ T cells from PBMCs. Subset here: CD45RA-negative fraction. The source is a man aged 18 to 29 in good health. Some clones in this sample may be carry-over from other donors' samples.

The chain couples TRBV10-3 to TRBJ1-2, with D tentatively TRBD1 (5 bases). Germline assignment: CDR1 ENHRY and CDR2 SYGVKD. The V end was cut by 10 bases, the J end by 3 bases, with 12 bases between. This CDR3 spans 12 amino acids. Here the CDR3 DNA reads TGTGCCACCCAAGACAGCTACTATGGCTACACCTTC. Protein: CATQDSYYGYTF.

CDR3 protein: CASGGGANTEAFF. The CDR3 bases are TGCGCCAGTGGAGGGGGCGCGAACACTGAAGCTTTCTTT. The V gene is TRBV5-1, the J gene TRBJ1-1; 7 bases are shared with TRBD1. The CDR3 runs to 13 residues. Losses at the gene ends were 8 bases for V and 1 base for J; bases not matched to a gene: 5. Germline CDR1 is SGHRS and CDR2 is YFSETQ.

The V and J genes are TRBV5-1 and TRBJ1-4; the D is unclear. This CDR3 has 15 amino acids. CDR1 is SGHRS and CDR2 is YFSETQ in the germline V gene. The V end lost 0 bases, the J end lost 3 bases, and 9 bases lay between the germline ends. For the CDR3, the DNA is TGCGCCAGCAGCTTGGCCGAAGGGTCTAATGAAAAACTGTTTTTT. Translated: CASSLAEGSNEKLFF. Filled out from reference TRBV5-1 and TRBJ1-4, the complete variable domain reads KAGVTQTPRYLIKTRGQQVTLSCSPISGHRSVSWYQQTPGQGLQFLFEYFSETQRNKGNFPGRFSGRQFSNSRSEMNVSTLELGDSALYLCASSLAEGSNEKLFFGSGTQLSVL.

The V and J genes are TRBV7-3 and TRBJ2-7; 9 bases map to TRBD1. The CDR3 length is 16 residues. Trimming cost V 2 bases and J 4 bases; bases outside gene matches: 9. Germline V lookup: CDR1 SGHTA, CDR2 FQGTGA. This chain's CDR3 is CASSLFGQGNGYEQYF. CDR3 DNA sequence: TGTGCCAGCAGCTTATTTGGACAGGGGAACGGGTACGAGCAGTACTTC.

The CDR3 protein is CASRGGRMLGETQYF. The CDR3 DNA is TGTGCCAGCAGGGGGGGACGGATGCTAGGGGAGACCCAGTACTTC. This chain joins TRBV21-1 and TRBJ2-5; the D call in the table, TRBD2, was not verified against the DNA. TRBV21-1 is classified as a pseudogene. The CDR3 is made up of 15 amino acids.

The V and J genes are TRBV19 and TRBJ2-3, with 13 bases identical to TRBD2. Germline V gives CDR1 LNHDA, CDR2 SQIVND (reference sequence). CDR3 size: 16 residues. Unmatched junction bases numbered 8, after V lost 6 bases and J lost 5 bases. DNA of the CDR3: TGTGCCAGTAGCCCCCCGACTAGCGGGAGGAGAGATACGCAGTATTTT. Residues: CASSPPTSGRRDTQYF.

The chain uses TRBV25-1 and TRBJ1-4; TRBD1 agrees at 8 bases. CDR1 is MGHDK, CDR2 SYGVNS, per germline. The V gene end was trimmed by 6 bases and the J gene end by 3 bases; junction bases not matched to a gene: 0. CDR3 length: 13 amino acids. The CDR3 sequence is CASRQGANEKLFF. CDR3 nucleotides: TGTGCCAGCAGACAGGGGGCTAATGAAAAACTGTTTTTT.

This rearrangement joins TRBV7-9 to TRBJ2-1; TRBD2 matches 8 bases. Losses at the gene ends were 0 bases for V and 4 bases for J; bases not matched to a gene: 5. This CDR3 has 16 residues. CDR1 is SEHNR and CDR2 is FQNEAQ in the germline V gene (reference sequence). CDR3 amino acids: CASSLALSGSYNEQFF. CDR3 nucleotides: TGTGCCAGCAGCTTAGCGCTCAGCGGGAGTTACAATGAGCAGTTCTTC.

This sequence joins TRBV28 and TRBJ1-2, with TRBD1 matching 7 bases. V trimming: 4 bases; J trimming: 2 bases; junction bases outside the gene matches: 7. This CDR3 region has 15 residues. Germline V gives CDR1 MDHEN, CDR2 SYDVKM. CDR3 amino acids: CASSSSGTANYGYTF. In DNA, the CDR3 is TGTGCCAGCAGTTCCTCCGGGACAGCAAACTATGGCTACACCTTC.

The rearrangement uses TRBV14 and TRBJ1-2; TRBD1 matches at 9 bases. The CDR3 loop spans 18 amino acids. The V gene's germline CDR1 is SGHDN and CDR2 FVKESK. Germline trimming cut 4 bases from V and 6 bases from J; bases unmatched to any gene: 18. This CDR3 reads CASSPSIGTGRREDGYTF. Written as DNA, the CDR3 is TGTGCCAGCAGCCCCAGTATCGGGACAGGGCGGAGGGAGGATGGCTACACCTTC. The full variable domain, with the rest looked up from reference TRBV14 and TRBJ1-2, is EAGVTQFPSHSVIEKGQTVTLRCDPISGHDNLYWYRRVMGKEIKFLLHFVKESKQDESGMPNNRFLAERTGGTYSTLKVQPAELEDSGVYFCASSPSIGTGRREDGYTFGSGTRLTVV.

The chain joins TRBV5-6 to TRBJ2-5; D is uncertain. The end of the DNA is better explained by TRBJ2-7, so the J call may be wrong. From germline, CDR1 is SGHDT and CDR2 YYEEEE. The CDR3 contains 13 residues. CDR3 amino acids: CASSRPGSYEQYF. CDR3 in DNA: TGTGCCAGCAGCAGGCCAGGCTCCTACGAGCAGTACTTC.

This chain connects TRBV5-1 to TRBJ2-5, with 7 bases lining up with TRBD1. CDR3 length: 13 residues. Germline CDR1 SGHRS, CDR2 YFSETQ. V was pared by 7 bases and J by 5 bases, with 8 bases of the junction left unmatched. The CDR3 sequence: CASHVEGAETQYF. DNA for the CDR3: TGCGCCAGCCACGTTGAGGGGGCGGAGACCCAGTACTTC.

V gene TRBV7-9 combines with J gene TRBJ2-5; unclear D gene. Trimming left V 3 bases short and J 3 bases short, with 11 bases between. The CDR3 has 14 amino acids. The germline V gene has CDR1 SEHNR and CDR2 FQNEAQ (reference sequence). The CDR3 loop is CASSFLGNKETQYF. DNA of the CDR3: TGTGCCAGCAGCTTCTTAGGTAATAAAGAGACCCAGTACTTC.

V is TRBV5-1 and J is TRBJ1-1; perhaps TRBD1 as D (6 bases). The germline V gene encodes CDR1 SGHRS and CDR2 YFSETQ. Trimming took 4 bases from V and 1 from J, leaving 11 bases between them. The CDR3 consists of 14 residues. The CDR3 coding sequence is TGCGCCAGCAGCCTGGACAGTCCGAACACTGAAGCTTTCTTT. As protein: CASSLDSPNTEAFF. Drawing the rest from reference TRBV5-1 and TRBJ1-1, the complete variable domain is KAGVTQTPRYLIKTRGQQVTLSCSPISGHRSVSWYQQTPGQGLQFLFEYFSETQRNKGNFPGRFSGRQFSNSRSEMNVSTLELGDSALYLCASSLDSPNTEAFFGQGTRLTVV.

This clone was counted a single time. The CDR3 reads CSVGTNRGGEQFF. The CDR3 DNA sequence: TGCAGCGTGGGGACCAACCGCGGGGGTGAGCAGTTCTTC. V is TRBV29-1 and J is TRBJ2-1, with 7 bases identical to TRBD2. CDR1 and CDR2 (germline): SQVTM, ANQGSEA. Losses at the gene ends were 6 bases for V and 9 bases for J; bases not matched to a gene: 11. This CDR3 is 13 amino acids long.

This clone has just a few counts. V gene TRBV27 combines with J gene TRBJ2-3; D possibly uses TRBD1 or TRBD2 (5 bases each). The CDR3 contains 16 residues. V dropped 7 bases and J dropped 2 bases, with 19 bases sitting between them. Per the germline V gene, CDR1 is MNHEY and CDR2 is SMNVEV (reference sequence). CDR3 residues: CASTDLVGPDTDTQYF. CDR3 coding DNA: TGTGCCAGCACCGACCTGGTGGGACCAGACACAGATACGCAGTATTTT.

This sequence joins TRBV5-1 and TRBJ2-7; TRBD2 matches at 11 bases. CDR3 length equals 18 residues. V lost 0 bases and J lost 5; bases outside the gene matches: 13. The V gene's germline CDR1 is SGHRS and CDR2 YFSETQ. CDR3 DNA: TGCGCCAGCAGCTTGGCCCCCTACACTAGCGGGAGAAGAGACGAGCAGTACTTC. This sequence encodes CASSLAPYTSGRRDEQYF.

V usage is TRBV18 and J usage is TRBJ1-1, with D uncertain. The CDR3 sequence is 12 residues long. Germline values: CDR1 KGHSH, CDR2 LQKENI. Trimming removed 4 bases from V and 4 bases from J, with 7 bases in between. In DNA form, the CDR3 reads TGTGCCAGCTCACTCACGGGCACTGAAGCTTTCTTT. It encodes CASSLTGTEAFF.

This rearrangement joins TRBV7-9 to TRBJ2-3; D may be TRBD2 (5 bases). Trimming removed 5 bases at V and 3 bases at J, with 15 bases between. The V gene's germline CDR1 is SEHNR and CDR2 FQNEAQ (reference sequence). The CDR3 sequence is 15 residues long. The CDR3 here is CASSPILGSTDTQYF. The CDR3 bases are TGTGCCAGCAGCCCCATACTGGGGAGTACAGATACGCAGTATTTT.

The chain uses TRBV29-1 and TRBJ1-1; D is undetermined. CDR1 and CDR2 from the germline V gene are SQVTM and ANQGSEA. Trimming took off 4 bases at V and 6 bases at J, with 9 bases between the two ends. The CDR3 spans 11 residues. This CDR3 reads CSVVLLAEAFF. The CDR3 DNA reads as TGCAGCGTTGTGCTCCTGGCTGAAGCTTTCTTT.

The CDR3 reads CASSHTFFLAGGPTGTDTQYF. DNA of the CDR3: TGTGCCAGCAGCCATACCTTTTTTTTGGCGGGAGGGCCGACTGGCACAGATACGCAGTATTTT. The chain links TRBV14 to TRBJ2-3; 9 bases agree with TRBD2. V gave up 3 bases and J gave up 1 base; unmatched junction bases: 20. This CDR3 is built from 21 residues. The germline V gene has CDR1 SGHDN and CDR2 FVKESK.

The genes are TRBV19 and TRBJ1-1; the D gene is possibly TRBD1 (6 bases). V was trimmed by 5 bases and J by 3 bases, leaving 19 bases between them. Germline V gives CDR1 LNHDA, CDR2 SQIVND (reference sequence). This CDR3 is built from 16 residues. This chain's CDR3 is CASSSHSFGGDTEAFF. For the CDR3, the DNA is TGTGCCAGTAGTTCACACAGCTTCGGGGGCGACACTGAAGCTTTCTTT.

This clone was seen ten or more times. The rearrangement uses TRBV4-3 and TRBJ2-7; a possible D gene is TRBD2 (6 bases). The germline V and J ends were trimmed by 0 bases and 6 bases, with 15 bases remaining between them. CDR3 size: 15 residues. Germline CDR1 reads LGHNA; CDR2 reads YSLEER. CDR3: CASSQEIGSSGEQYF. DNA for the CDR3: TGCGCCAGCAGCCAAGAGATCGGGAGTTCCGGCGAGCAGTACTTC.

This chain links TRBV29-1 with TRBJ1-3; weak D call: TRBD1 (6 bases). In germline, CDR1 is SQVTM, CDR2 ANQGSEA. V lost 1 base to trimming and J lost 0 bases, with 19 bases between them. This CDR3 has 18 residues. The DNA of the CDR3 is TGCAGCGTTGAAGCAGGGGCAGGTCCCCGAAGCTCTGGAAACACCATATATTTT. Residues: CSVEAGAGPRSSGNTIYF.

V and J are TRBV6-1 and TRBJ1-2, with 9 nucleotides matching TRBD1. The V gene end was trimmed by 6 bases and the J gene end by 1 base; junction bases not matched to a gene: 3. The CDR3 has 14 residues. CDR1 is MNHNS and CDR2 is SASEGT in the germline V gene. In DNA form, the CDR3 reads TGTGCCAGCAGGGGGACAGGGCTTAACTATGGCTACACCTTC. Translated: CASRGTGLNYGYTF.

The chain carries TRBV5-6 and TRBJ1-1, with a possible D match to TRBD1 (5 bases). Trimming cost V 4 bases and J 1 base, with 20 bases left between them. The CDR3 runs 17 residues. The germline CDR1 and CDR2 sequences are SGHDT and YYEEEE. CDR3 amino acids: CASSPVFRGAKNTEAFF. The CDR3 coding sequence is TGTGCCAGCAGCCCCGTCTTCCGGGGCGCGAAGAACACTGAAGCTTTCTTT.

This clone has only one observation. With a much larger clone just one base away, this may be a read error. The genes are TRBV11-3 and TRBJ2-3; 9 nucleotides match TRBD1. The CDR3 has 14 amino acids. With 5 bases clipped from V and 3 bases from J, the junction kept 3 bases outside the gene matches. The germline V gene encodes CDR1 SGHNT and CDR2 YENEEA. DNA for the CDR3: TGTGCCAGCAGCCCCGGGACAGGGACAGATACGCAGTATTTT. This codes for CASSPGTGTDTQYF. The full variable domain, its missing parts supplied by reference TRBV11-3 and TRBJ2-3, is EAGVVQSPRYKIIEKKQPVAFWCNPISGHNTLYWYLQNLGQGPELLIRYENEEAVDDSQLPKDRFSAERLKGVDSTLKIQPAELGDSAVYLCASSPGTGTDTQYFGPGTRLTVL.